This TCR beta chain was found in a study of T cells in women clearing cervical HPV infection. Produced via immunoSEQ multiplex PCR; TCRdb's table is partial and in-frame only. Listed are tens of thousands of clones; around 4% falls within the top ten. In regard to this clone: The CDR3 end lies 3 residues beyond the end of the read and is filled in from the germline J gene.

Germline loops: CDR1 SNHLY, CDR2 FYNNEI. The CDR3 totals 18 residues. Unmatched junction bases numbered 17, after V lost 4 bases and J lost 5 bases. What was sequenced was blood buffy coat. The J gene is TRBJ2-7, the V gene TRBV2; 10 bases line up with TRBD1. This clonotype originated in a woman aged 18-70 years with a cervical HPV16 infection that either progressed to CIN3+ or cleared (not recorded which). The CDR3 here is CASSGQGQGTPKWDEQYF. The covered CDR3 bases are TGTGCCAGCAGTGGGCAGGGACAGGGGACTCCAAAATGGGACGAG.